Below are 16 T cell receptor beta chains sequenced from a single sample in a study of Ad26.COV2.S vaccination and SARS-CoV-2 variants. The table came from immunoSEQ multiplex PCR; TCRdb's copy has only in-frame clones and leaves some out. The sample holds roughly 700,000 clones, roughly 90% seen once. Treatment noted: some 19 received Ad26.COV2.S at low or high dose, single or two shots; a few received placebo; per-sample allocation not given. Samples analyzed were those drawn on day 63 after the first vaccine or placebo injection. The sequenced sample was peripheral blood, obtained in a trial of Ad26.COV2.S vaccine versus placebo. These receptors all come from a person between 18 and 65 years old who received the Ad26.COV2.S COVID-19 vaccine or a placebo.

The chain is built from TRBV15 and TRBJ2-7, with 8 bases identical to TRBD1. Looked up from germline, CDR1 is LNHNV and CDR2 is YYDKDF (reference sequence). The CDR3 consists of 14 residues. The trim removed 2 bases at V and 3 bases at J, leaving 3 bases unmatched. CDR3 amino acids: CATSRSGTGYEQYF. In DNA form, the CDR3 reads TGTGCCACCAGCAGATCCGGGACAGGCTACGAGCAGTACTTC.

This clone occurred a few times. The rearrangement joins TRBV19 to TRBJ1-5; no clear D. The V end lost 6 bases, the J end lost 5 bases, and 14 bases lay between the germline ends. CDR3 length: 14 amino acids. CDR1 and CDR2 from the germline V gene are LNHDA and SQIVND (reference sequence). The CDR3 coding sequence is TGTGCCAGTAGCCCGAAGGCAGTGGATCAGCCCCAGCATTTT. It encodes CASSPKAVDQPQHF. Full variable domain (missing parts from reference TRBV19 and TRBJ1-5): DGGITQSPKYLFRKEGQNVTLSCEQNLNHDAMYWYRQDPGQGLRLIYYSQIVNDFQKGDIAEGYSVSREKKESFPLTVTSAQKNPTAFYLCASSPKAVDQPQHFGDGTRLSIL.

For the CDR3, the DNA is TGTGCCAGCACCCAAGCCTCTGGGACTATGATAGAGACCCAGTACTTC. Translated, it gives CASTQASGTMIETQYF. The V and J genes are TRBV11-2 and TRBJ2-5; 7 positions match TRBD2. The CDR3 spans 16 residues. The junction had 15 bases not matched to a gene; V was cut back by 7 bases and J by 4 bases. Germline V gene lookup returns CDR1 SGHAT and CDR2 FQNNGV.

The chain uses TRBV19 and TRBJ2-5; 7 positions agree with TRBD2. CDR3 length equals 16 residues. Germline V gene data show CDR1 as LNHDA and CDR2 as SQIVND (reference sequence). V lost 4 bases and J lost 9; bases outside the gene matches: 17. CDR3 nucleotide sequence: TGTGCCAGTAGTACAGGGCCTAGCGGAGGTCTAGGGGCCCAGTACTTC. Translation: CASSTGPSGGLGAQYF.

Written as DNA, the CDR3 is TGTGCCAGTAGGGATTCTTCGACAGGGTTCACAGATACGCAGTATTTT. Translating it yields CASRDSSTGFTDTQYF. The chain joins TRBV19 to TRBJ2-3, with 7 positions matching TRBD1. The ends lost 6 bases at V and 2 bases at J; junction bases unmatched: 11. There are 16 residues in the CDR3. Per the germline V gene, CDR1 is LNHDA and CDR2 is SQIVND (reference sequence).

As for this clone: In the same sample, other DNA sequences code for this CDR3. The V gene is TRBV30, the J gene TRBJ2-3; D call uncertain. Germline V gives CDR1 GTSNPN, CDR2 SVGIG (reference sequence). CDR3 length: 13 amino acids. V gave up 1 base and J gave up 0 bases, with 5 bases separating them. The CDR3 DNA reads TGTGCCTGGAGTGGGCGTAGCACAGATACGCAGTATTTT. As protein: CAWSGRSTDTQYF.

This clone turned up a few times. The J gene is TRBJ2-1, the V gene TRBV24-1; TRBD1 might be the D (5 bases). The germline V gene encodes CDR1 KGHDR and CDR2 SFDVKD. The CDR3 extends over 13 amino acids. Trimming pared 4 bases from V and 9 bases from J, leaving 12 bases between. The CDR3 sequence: CATSEFAGFEQFF. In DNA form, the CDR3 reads TGTGCCACCAGTGAATTCGCAGGGTTTGAGCAGTTCTTC.

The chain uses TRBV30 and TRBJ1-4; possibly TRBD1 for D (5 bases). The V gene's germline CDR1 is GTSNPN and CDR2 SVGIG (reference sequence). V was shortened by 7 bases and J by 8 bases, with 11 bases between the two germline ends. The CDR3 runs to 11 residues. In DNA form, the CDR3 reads TGTGCCTCCCCTGGGGGGGAAAAACTGTTTTTT. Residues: CASPGGEKLFF. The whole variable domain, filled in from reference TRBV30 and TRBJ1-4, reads SQTIHQWPATLVQPVGSPLSLECTVEGTSNPNLYWYRQAAGRGLQLLFYSVGIGQISSEVPQNLSASRPQDRQFILSSKKLLLSDSGFYLCASPGGEKLFFGSGTQLSVL.

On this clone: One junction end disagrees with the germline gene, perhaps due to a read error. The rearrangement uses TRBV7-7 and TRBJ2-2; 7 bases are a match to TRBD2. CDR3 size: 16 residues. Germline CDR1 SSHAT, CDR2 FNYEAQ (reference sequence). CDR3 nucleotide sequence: TGTGCTAGCAGCGCCCGTACTAGCGTAAACACCGGGGAGCTGTTTTTT. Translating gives CASSARTSVNTGELFF.

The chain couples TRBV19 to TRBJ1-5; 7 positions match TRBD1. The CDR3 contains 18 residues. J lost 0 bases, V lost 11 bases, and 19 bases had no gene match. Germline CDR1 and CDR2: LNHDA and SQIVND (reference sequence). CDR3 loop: CASRGDPFPPYSNQPQHF. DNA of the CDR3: TGTGCCTCCAGGGGGGACCCCTTCCCACCTTATAGCAATCAGCCCCAGCATTTT.

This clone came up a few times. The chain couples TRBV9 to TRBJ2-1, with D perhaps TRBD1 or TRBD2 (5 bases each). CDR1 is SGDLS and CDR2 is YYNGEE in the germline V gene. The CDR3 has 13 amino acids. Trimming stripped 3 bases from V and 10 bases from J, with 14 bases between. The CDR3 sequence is CASSAPREGEQFF. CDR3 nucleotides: TGTGCCAGCAGCGCACCGAGAGAGGGGGAGCAGTTCTTC. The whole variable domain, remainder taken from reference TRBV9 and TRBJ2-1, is DSGVTQTPKHLITATGQRVTLRCSPRSGDLSVYWYQQSLDQGLQFLIQYYNGEERAKGNILERFSAQQFPDLHSELNLSSLELGDSALYFCASSAPREGEQFFGPGTRLTVL.

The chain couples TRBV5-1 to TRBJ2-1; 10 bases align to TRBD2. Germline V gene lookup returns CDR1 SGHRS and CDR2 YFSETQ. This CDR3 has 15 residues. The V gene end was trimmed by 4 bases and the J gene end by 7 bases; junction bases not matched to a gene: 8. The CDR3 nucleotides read TGCGCCAGCAGCCCTCTAGCGGGGGACATAAATGAGCAGTTCTTC. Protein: CASSPLAGDINEQFF.

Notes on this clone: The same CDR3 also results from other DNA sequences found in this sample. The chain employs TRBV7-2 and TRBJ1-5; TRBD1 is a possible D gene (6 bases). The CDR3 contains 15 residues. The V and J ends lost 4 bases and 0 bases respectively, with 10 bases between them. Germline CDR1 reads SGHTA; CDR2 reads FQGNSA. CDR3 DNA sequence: TGTGCCAGCAGCTCGCAGACAGGTAGCAATCAGCCCCAGCATTTT. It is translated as CASSSQTGSNQPQHF.

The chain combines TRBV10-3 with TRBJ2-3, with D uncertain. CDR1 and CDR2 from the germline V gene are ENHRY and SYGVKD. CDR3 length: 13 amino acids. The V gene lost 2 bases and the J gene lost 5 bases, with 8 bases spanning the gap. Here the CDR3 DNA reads TGTGCCATCAGTGAGACCCCTAGAGATACGCAGTATTTT. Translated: CAISETPRDTQYF.

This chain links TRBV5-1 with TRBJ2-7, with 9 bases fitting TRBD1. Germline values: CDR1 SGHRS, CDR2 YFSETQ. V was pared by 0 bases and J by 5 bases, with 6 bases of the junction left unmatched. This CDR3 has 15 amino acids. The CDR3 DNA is TGCGCCAGCAGCTTGGGGACAGGGGCGTGGGACGAGCAGTACTTC. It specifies CASSLGTGAWDEQYF.

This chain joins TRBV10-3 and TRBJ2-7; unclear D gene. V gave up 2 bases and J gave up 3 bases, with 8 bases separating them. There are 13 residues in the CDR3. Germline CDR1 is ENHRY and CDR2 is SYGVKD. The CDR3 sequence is CAISEGLNYEQYF. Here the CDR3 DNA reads TGTGCCATCAGTGAGGGCCTGAACTACGAGCAGTACTTC.